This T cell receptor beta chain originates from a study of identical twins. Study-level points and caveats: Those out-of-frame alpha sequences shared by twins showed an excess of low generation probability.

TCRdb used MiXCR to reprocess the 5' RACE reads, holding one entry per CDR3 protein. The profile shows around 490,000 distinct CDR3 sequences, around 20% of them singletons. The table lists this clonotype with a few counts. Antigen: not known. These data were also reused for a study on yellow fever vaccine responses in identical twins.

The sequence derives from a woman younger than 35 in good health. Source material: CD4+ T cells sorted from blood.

In nucleotides, the CDR3 is TGTGCCATCAGTGACAAGGGGGCGAACACCGGGGAGCTGTTTTTT. Protein product: CAISDKGANTGELFF. The chain couples TRBV10-3 to TRBJ2-2; D may be TRBD1 (6 bases). Germline CDR1 and CDR2: ENHRY and SYGVKD. Trimming cost V 3 bases and J 0 bases, with 8 bases left between them. The CDR3 is 15 residues long.